Following are 23 T cell receptor beta chains from one sample sequenced in a study of cytomegalovirus exposure and HLA in healthy donors. PCR was performed using 60 Vbeta and 13 Jbeta primers. Only in-frame clones appear in the TCRdb table, and some are missing; sequencing was by immunoSEQ multiplex PCR. This sample has roughly 130,000 clones, with 8% to 9.5% found just once. Sequenced material: PBMCs. These TCRs come from a man aged 35-49 years in good health and CMV-seronegative.

In DNA form, the CDR3 reads TGTGCCAGCAGCGGTAGTGAGCAGTTCTTC. It specifies CASSGSEQFF. The rearrangement links TRBV9 to TRBJ2-1; D is unclear. Germline V lookup: CDR1 SGDLS, CDR2 YYNGEE. The CDR3 sequence is 10 residues long. Trimming shortened V by 3 bases and J by 9 bases, and 4 bases separated the two germline ends.

This clone was picked up a small number of times. The rearrangement links TRBV4-1 to TRBJ1-4; D is unclear. Germline lookup yields CDR1 MGHRA and CDR2 YSYEKL. This CDR3 has 15 amino acids. Trimming removed 1 base from V and 2 bases from J, with 8 bases in between. The CDR3 DNA sequence: TGCGCCAGCAGCCAAGGTCTGGGCACTAATGAAAAACTGTTTTTT. Translating it yields CASSQGLGTNEKLFF.

This clone was observed a few times. J is TRBJ2-7 and V is TRBV19, with TRBD1 as a possible D gene (5 bases). The CDR3 is made up of 15 amino acids. Germline CDR1 reads LNHDA; CDR2 reads SQIVND (reference sequence). The germline V and J ends were trimmed by 3 bases and 3 bases, with 15 bases remaining between them. The CDR3: CASSISVDTYYEQYF. Here the CDR3 DNA reads TGTGCCAGTAGTATTTCGGTGGACACCTACTACGAGCAGTACTTC.

The J gene is TRBJ2-5, the V gene TRBV5-1; 8 bases map to TRBD1. V lost 3 bases and J lost 9; bases outside the gene matches: 10. In germline, CDR1 is SGHRS, CDR2 YFSETQ. The CDR3 extends over 14 amino acids. CDR3 residues: CASSYGTGPGAQYF. For the CDR3, the DNA is TGCGCCAGCAGCTACGGGACAGGCCCGGGGGCCCAGTACTTC.

This clone appeared a few times. The chain combines TRBV6-5 with TRBJ2-7; D perhaps matches TRBD2 (6 bases). The V gene's germline CDR1 is MNHEY and CDR2 SVGAGI. This CDR3 is built from 15 residues. Between the trimmed V and J ends, which lost 0 bases and 2 bases, there was a span of 11 bases. The CDR3 region is CASSYSGSAPYEQYF. CDR3 DNA: TGTGCCAGCAGTTACTCCGGGAGTGCCCCCTACGAGCAGTACTTC.

This chain links TRBV5-6 with TRBJ2-3; 8 nucleotides line up with TRBD2. Per the germline V gene, CDR1 is SGHDT and CDR2 is YYEEEE. Trimming at V came to 0 bases and at J to 2 bases, leaving 2 bases not matched to a gene. This CDR3 contains 15 residues. The CDR3 is CASSLVLADTDTQYF. The CDR3, as DNA: TGTGCCAGCAGCTTGGTACTAGCGGACACAGATACGCAGTATTTT.

The chain combines TRBV28 with TRBJ1-5; D is unresolved. V lost 6 bases to trimming and J lost 3 bases, with 15 bases between them. Germline lookup yields CDR1 MDHEN and CDR2 SYDVKM. This CDR3 comprises 15 residues. CDR3 coding DNA: TGTGCCAGCAGCCTGACGGGATCTAACAATCAGCCCCAGCATTTT. Its translation: CASSLTGSNNQPQHF. The whole variable domain, filled in from reference TRBV28 and TRBJ1-5, reads DVKVTQSSRYLVKRTGEKVFLECVQDMDHENMFWYRQDPGLGLRLIYFSYDVKMKEKGDIPEGYSVSREKKERFSLILESASTNQTSMYLCASSLTGSNNQPQHFGDGTRLSIL.

This clone was picked up a small number of times. This sample includes further DNA sequences coding for the same CDR3. The DNA of the CDR3 is TGTGCCAGCAGCGTAGAGGAGCATTCACCCCTCCACTTT. Translation gives CASSVEEHSPLHF. This chain links TRBV9 with TRBJ1-6, with unresolved D. The CDR3 covers 13 residues. Between the trimmed V and J ends, which lost 0 bases and 8 bases, there was a span of 6 bases. Germline CDR1 SGDLS, CDR2 YYNGEE. Drawing the rest from reference TRBV9 and TRBJ1-6, the complete variable domain is DSGVTQTPKHLITATGQRVTLRCSPRSGDLSVYWYQQSLDQGLQFLIQYYNGEERAKGNILERFSAQQFPDLHSELNLSSLELGDSALYFCASSVEEHSPLHFGNGTRLTVT.

This clone was picked up many times. The genes are TRBV6-1 and TRBJ1-6; D is unclear. CDR1 and CDR2 from the germline V gene are MNHNS and SASEGT. V was shortened by 3 bases and J by 9 bases, with 9 bases between the two germline ends. This CDR3 is built from 13 residues. The CDR3 reads CASSDGESSPLHF. DNA for the CDR3: TGTGCCAGCAGTGACGGGGAGAGTTCACCCCTCCACTTT.

The V call is TRBV11-2, the J call TRBJ2-2; D remains ambiguous. The V end was cut by 5 bases, the J end by 4 bases, with 14 bases between. Germline values: CDR1 SGHAT, CDR2 FQNNGV. The CDR3 is 15 amino acids. The CDR3 nucleotides read TGTGCCAGCAGCCCCCCCCTCTCGGTCACCGGGGAGCTGTTTTTT. Its protein product is CASSPPLSVTGELFF.

This clone was seen only a few times. The chain uses TRBV7-6 and TRBJ1-2; no clear D. This CDR3 region has 13 residues. V lost 5 bases to trimming and J lost 8 bases, with 15 bases between them. The germline V gene encodes CDR1 SGHVS and CDR2 FNYEAQ. CDR3 loop: CASSLLQGGGYTF. CDR3 in DNA: TGTGCCAGCAGCCTCTTGCAAGGCGGAGGCTACACCTTC.

The sample holds a few counts of this clone. The CDR3 loop reads CASSSGGPNTEAFF. CDR3 nucleotide sequence: TGTGCCAGCAGCTCAGGGGGCCCGAACACTGAAGCTTTCTTT. The chain is built from TRBV7-3 and TRBJ1-1; TRBD1 aligns across 8 bases. With 4 bases clipped from V and 1 base from J, the junction kept 2 bases outside the gene matches. The CDR3 totals 14 residues. Germline values: CDR1 SGHTA, CDR2 FQGTGA.

This chain joins TRBV27 and TRBJ2-3, with 10 bases identical to TRBD2. The CDR3 has 14 amino acids. Trimming at V came to 5 bases and at J to 6 bases, leaving 5 bases not matched to a gene. Germline values: CDR1 MNHEY, CDR2 SMNVEV (reference sequence). CDR3 protein: CASSNEGLADTQYF. The CDR3, as DNA: TGTGCCAGCAGTAACGAGGGACTAGCGGATACGCAGTATTTT.

The CDR3 bases are TGTGCCATCAGCGAGGGACAGAACACTGAAGCTTTCTTT. It encodes CAISEGQNTEAFF. The rearrangement links TRBV10-3 to TRBJ1-1; tentative D call: TRBD1 (6 bases). Looked up from germline, CDR1 is ENHRY and CDR2 is SYGVKD. CDR3 length equals 13 residues. Trimming cost V 6 bases and J 1 base, with 9 bases left between them.

V gene TRBV4-3 combines with J gene TRBJ2-5, with D possibly TRBD2 on 6 matching bases. With 4 bases removed from V and 5 bases from J, the gap between germline ends came to 17 bases. This CDR3 has 15 amino acids. Per germline, CDR1 LGHNA and CDR2 YSLEER. CDR3: CASSPNGISGETQYF. The CDR3 DNA reads TGCGCCAGCAGCCCGAATGGGATCAGCGGGGAGACCCAGTACTTC.

In this sample, this clone turned up a few times. The V and J genes are TRBV2 and TRBJ1-2; a possible D gene is TRBD1 (5 bases). V lost 0 bases and J 5 bases, leaving 13 bases between the germline ends. The CDR3 consists of 15 residues. Germline-derived CDR1 and CDR2 are SNHLY and FYNNEI. DNA of the CDR3: TGTGCCAGCAGTGAAGCGCTCCAGGGTCGATATGGCTACACCTTC. Translating gives CASSEALQGRYGYTF.

This clone was detected a few times. The chain combines TRBV29-1 with TRBJ1-1; a weak D match, TRBD1 (5 bases). Trimming took off 1 base at V and 3 bases at J, with 18 bases between the two ends. Germline V gene data show CDR1 as SQVTM and CDR2 as ANQGSEA. The CDR3 covers 16 residues. The CDR3 protein is CSVEALEQGEDTEAFF. CDR3 nucleotide sequence: TGCAGCGTTGAAGCCCTAGAGCAGGGTGAGGACACTGAAGCTTTCTTT.

The chain recombines TRBV18 with TRBJ2-5, with D uncertain. This CDR3 comprises 15 residues. CDR1 KGHSH and CDR2 LQKENI come from the germline V gene. The V end was cut by 0 bases, the J end by 0 bases, with 8 bases between. The chain's CDR3 is CASSPPLQNQETQYF. CDR3 DNA: TGTGCCAGCTCACCACCGCTCCAGAACCAAGAGACCCAGTACTTC.

The chain is built from TRBV19 and TRBJ2-7, with TRBD2 matching 10 bases. V lost 6 bases, J lost 2 bases, and 10 bases stayed unmatched. The CDR3 loop spans 16 amino acids. Germline CDR1 is LNHDA and CDR2 is SQIVND (reference sequence). The CDR3 protein is CASSQEASGGTYEQYF. In nucleotides, the CDR3 is TGTGCCAGTAGCCAAGAGGCTAGCGGGGGTACCTACGAGCAGTACTTC.

The CDR3 spells CASRTGLMNTEAFF. The CDR3 region has the DNA TGTGCCAGCAGGACAGGGTTAATGAACACTGAAGCTTTCTTT. V and J are TRBV9 and TRBJ1-1, with 7 bases that match TRBD1. V shed 5 bases, J shed 0 bases, and the junction held 4 bases outside the gene matches. Germline CDR1 reads SGDLS; CDR2 reads YYNGEE. The CDR3 runs 14 residues. Drawing the rest from reference TRBV9 and TRBJ1-1, the complete variable domain is DSGVTQTPKHLITATGQRVTLRCSPRSGDLSVYWYQQSLDQGLQFLIQYYNGEERAKGNILERFSAQQFPDLHSELNLSSLELGDSALYFCASRTGLMNTEAFFGQGTRLTVV.

This clone was counted between two and nine times. One end of the junction varies from germline; a read error may be responsible. The chain combines TRBV19 with TRBJ2-3; a weak D match, TRBD1 (7 bases). This CDR3 has 14 residues. Germline V gene lookup returns CDR1 LNHDA and CDR2 SQIVND (reference sequence). This CDR3 reads CASSASRGTDTPYF. The CDR3 nucleotides read TGTGCCAGTAGTGCCTCCCGGGGGACAGATACGCCGTATTTT.

This clone was detected only a few times. The chain combines TRBV2 with TRBJ2-3, with a tentative D call TRBD2 (6 bases). CDR3 length equals 13 residues. The V and J ends lost 6 bases and 4 bases respectively, with 11 bases between them. Germline values: CDR1 SNHLY, CDR2 FYNNEI. The DNA of the CDR3 is TGTGCCAGCAGAGGCAGGGACTCAGATACGCAGTATTTT. Encoded protein: CASRGRDSDTQYF.

This sequence joins TRBV5-1 and TRBJ2-3; D ambiguous. Trimming pared 4 bases from V and 2 bases from J, leaving 5 bases between. Germline CDR1 is SGHRS and CDR2 is YFSETQ. The CDR3 is 12 residues long. CDR3 nucleotides: TGCGCCAGCAGCCCGTCCACAGATACGCAGTATTTT. Translating gives CASSPSTDTQYF.